The entry that follows covers one T cell receptor beta chain sequence. Its specificity is unknown. This specimen comes from a study of shared clonotypes between healthy human individuals. Study information: Donor ages ranged 18 to 49 years: a couple of women, three men. The study's findings and limits: Several donors held 5% to 5.5% of naive CD4 clonotypes in common. Shared clonotypes across all four donors exceeded non-shared ones in generation probability.

The data were produced by immunoSEQ multiplex PCR, yet TCRdb's version contains in-frame clones alone and is incomplete. The sample yields a few hundred thousand clones, around 97% seen once. The sequence derives from a woman aged 30 to 39 in good health. Sequenced: naive CD4+ T cells sorted from blood. Noted subset: CD45RA+ positively selected.

The CDR3 sequence is CASSSLPDGEETQYF. The DNA for the CDR3 is TGTGCCAGCAGCTCACTCCCGGACGGGGAAGAGACCCAGTACTTC. This chain uses TRBV7-7 with TRBJ2-5, with a tentative D call TRBD2 (5 bases). Trimming pared 4 bases from V and 3 bases from J, leaving 15 bases between. CDR3 length: 15 residues. In germline, CDR1 is SSHAT, CDR2 FNYEAQ (reference sequence).